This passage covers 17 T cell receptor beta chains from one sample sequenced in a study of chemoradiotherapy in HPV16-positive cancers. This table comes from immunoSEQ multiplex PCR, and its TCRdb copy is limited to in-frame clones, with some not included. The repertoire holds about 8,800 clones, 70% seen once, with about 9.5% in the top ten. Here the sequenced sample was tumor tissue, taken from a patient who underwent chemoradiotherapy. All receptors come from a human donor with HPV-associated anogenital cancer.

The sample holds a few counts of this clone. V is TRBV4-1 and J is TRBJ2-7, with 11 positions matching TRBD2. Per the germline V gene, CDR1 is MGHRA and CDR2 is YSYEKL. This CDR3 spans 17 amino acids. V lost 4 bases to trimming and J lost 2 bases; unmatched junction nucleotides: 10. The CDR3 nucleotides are TGCGCCAGCAGCCCGACGGGGGTAGCGGGGGGGCCCTACGAGCAGTACTTC. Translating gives CASSPTGVAGGPYEQYF.

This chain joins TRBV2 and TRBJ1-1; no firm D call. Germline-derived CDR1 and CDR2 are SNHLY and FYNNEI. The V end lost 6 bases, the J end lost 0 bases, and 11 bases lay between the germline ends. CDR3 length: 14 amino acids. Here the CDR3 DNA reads TGTGCCAGCAGGCTAGCAGCAATGAACACTGAAGCTTTCTTT. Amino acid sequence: CASRLAAMNTEAFF. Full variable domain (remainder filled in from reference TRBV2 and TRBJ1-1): EPEVTQTPSHQVTQMGQEVILRCVPISNHLYFYWYRQILGQKVEFLVSFYNNEISEKSEIFDDQFSVERPDGSNFTLKIRSTKLEDSAMYFCASRLAAMNTEAFFGQGTRLTVV.

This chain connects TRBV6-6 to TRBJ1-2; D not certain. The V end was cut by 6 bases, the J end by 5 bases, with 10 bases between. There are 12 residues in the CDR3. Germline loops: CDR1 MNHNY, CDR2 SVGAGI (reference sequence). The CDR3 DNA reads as TGTGCCAGCAGCTCAGACAAGTATGGCTACACCTTC. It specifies CASSSDKYGYTF.

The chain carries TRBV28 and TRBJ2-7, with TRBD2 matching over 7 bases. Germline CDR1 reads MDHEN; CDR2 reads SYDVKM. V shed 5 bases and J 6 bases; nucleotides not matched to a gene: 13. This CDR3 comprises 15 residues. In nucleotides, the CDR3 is TGTGCCAGCAGTCCACCGGGACTACCTATCTCCGAGCAGTACTTC. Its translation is CASSPPGLPISEQYF.

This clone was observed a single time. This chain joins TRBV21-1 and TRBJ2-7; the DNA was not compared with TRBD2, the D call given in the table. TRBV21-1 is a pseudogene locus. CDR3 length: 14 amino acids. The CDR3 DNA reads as TGTGCCAGCAGATGGGGAGGGGCGACCTACGAGCAGTACTTC. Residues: CASRWGGATYEQYF.

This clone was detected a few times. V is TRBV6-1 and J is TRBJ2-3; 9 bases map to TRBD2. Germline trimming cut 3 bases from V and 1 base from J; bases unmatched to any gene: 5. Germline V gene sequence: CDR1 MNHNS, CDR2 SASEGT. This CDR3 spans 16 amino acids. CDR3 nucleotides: TGTGCCAGCAGTGAGTCGATAGCGGGGGGCACAGATACGCAGTATTTT. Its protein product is CASSESIAGGTDTQYF.

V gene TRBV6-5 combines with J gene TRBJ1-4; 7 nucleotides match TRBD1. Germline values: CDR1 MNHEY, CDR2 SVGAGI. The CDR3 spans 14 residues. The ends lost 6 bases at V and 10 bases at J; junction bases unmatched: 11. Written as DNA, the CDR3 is TGTGCCAGCAGACCACGACAGGGTGGGGGAAAACTGTTTTTT. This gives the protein CASRPRQGGGKLFF.

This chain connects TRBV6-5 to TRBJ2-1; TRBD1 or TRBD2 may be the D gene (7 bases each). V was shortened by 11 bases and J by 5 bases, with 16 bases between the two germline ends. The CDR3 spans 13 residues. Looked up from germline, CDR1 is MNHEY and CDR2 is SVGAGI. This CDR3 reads CALRGGKDNEQFF. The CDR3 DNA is TGTGCCCTCAGGGGGGGCAAGGACAATGAGCAGTTCTTC.

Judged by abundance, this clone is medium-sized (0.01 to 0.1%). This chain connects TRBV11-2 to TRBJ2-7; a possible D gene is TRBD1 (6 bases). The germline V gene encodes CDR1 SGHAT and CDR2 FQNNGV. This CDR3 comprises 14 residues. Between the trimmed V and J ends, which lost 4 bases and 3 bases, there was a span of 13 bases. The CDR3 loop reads CASSSEGGSYEQYF. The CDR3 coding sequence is TGTGCCAGCAGCTCAGAAGGGGGAAGCTACGAGCAGTACTTC.

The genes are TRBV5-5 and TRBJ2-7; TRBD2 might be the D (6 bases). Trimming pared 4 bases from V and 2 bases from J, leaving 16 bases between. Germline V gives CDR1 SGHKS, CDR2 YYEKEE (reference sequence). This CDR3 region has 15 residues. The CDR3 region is CASSPMGGRAYEQYF. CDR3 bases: TGTGCCAGCAGCCCCATGGGGGGAAGGGCCTACGAGCAGTACTTC.

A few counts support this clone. CDR3 bases: TGTGCCAGCAGTTACCACGGACAGGGGTTAGGTCAGCCCCAGCATTTT. Its protein is CASSYHGQGLGQPQHF. This sequence joins TRBV6-6 and TRBJ1-5; TRBD1 matches at 9 bases. The J segment lost 6 bases and the V segment lost 2 bases, leaving 8 bases of the junction unmatched. Germline V gene lookup returns CDR1 MNHNY and CDR2 SVGAGI (reference sequence). The CDR3 extends over 16 amino acids.

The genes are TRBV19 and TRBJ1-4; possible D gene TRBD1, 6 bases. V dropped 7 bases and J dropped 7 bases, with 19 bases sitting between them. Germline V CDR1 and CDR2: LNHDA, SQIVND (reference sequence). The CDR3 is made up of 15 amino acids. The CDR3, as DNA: TGTGCCAGTAAAGAGGACCGGCCAGGGGCTGAAAAACTGTTTTTT. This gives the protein CASKEDRPGAEKLFF.

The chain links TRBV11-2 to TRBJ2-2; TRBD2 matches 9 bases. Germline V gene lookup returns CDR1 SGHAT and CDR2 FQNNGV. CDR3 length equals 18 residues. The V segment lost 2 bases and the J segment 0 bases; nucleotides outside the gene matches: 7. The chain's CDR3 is CASSLNLAGHSNTGELFF. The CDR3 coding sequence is TGTGCCAGCAGCTTAAATCTAGCGGGACACTCGAACACCGGGGAGCTGTTTTTT.

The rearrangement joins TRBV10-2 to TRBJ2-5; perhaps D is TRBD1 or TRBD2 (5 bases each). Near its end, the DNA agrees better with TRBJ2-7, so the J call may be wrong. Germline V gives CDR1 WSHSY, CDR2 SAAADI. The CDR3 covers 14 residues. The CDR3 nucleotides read TGCGCCAGCAGTGAGGGGGGAAGGCACTACGAGCAGTACTTC. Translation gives CASSEGGRHYEQYF.

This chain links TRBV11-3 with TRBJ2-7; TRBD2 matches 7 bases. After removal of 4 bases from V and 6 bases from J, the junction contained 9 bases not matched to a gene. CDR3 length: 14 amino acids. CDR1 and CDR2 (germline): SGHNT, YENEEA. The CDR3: CASSSRGVLAEQYF. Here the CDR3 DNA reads TGTGCCAGCAGCTCCCGGGGGGTCTTAGCCGAGCAGTACTTC.

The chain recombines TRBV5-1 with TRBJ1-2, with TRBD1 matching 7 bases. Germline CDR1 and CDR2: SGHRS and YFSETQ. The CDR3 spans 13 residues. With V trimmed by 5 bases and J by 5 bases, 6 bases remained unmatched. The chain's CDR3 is CASRTGTEYGYTF. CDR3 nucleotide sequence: TGCGCCAGCAGAACCGGGACAGAGTATGGCTACACCTTC.

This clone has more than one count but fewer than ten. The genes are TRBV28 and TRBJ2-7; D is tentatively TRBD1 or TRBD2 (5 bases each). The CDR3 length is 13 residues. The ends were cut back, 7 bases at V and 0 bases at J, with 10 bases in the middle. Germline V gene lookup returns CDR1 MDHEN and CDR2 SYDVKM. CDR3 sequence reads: CASTRDGSYEQYF. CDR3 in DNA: TGTGCCAGCACCAGGGACGGCTCCTACGAGCAGTACTTC.